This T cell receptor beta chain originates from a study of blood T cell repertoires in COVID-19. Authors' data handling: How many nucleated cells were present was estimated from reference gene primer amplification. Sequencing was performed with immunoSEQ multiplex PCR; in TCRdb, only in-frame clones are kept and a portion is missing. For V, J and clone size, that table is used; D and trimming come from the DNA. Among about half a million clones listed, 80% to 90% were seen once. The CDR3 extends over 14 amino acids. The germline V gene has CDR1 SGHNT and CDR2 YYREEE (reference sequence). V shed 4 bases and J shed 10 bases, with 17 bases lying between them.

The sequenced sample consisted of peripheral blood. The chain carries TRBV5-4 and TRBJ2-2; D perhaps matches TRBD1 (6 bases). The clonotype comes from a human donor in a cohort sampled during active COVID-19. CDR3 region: CASSDAGTPKELFF. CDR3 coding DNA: TGTGCCAGCAGCGATGCCGGGACACCTAAGGAGCTGTTTTTT.